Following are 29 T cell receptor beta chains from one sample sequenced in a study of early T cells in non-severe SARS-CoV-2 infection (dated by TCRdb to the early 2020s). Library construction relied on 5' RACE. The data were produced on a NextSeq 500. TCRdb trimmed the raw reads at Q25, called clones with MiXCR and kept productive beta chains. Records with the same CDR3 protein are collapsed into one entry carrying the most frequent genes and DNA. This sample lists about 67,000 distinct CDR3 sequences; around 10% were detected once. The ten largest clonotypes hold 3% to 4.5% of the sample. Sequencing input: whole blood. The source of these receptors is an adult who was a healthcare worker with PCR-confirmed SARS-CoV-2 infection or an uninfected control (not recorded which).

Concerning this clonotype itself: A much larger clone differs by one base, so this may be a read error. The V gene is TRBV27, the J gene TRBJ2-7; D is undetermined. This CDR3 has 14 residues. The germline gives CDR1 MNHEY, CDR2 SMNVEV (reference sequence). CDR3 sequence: CARSFIPLGHEQYF. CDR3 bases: TGTGCCAGGAGTTTCATTCCCCTCGGCCACGAGCAGTACTTC.

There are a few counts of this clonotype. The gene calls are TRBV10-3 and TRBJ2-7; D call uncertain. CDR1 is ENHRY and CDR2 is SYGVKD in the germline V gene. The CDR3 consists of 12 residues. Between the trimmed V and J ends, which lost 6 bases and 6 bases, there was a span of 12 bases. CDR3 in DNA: TGTGCCATCAGCGACACCCTACGCGAGCAGTACTTC. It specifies CAISDTLREQYF.

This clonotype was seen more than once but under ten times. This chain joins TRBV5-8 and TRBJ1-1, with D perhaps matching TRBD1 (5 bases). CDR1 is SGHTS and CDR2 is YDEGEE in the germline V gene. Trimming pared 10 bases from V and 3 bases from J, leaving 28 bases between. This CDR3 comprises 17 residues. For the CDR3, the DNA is TGTGCCGGCACCCGCCTTTTTCAGGGAAACGGTTACACTGAAGCTTTCTTT. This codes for CAGTRLFQGNGYTEAFF.

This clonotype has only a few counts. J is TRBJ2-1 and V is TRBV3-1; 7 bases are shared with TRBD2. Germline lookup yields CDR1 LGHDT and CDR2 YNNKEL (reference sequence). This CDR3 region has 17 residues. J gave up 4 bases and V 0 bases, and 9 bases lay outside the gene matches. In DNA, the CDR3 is TGTGCCAGCAGCCAAGAACCGCGGCCTAGCGGTTACAATGAGCAGTTCTTC. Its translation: CASSQEPRPSGYNEQFF.

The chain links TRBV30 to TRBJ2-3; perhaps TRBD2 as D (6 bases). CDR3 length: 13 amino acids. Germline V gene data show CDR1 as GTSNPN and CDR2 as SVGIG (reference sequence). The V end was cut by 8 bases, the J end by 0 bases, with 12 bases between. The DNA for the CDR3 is TGTGCCACGGGACTCACTAGCACAGATACGCAGTATTTT. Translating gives CATGLTSTDTQYF.

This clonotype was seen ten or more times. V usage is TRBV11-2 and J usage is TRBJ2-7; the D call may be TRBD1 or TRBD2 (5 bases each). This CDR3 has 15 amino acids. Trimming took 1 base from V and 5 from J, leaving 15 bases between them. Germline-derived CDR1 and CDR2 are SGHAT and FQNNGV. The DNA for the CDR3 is TGTGCCAGCAGCTTAGTCGGGACCGTCTTGAACGAGCAGTACTTC. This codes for CASSLVGTVLNEQYF.

The CDR3 here is CASSFPAREQYF. The CDR3 bases are TGTGCCAGTAGTTTCCCTGCGCGTGAGCAGTACTTC. The chain uses TRBV19 and TRBJ2-7; D not certain. There are 12 residues in the CDR3. The germline V and J ends were trimmed by 5 bases and 7 bases, with 12 bases remaining between them. Germline V gives CDR1 LNHDA, CDR2 SQIVND (reference sequence).

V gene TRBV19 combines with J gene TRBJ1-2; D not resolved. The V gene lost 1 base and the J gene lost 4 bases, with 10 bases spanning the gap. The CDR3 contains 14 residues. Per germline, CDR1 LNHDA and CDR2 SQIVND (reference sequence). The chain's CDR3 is CASSIAHQAYGYTF. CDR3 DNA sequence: TGTGCCAGTAGTATAGCCCACCAGGCCTATGGCTACACCTTC.

DNA for the CDR3: TGTGCCAGCAGTGAAGAGACAGGCTATCAGCCCCAGCATTTT. Translation: CASSEETGYQPQHF. The rearrangement uses TRBV2 and TRBJ1-5; tentative D call: TRBD1 (6 bases). The CDR3 is made up of 14 amino acids. Germline V gene sequence: CDR1 SNHLY, CDR2 FYNNEI. Trimming removed 1 base at V and 5 bases at J, with 9 bases between. The full variable domain, completed using reference TRBV2 and TRBJ1-5, is EPEVTQTPSHQVTQMGQEVILRCVPISNHLYFYWYRQILGQKVEFLVSFYNNEISEKSEIFDDQFSVERPDGSNFTLKIRSTKLEDSAMYFCASSEETGYQPQHFGDGTRLSIL.

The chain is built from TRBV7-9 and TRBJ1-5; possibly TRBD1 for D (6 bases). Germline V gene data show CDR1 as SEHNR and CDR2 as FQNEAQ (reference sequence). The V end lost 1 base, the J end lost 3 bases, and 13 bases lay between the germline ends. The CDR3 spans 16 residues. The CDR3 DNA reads TGTGCCAGCAGCTTAGGGCAGGGGATCGCCAATCAGCCCCAGCATTTT. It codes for CASSLGQGIANQPQHF.

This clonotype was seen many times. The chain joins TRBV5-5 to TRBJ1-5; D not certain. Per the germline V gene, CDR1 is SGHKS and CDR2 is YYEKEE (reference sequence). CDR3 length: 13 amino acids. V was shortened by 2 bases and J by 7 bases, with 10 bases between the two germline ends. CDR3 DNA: TGTGCCAGCAGCTTTGGGGAGGGCCAGCCCCAGCATTTT. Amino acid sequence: CASSFGEGQPQHF. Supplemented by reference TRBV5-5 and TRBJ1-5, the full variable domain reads DAGVTQSPTHLIKTRGQQVTLRCSPISGHKSVSWYQQVLGQGPQFIFQYYEKEERGRGNFPDRFSARQFPNYSSELNVNALLLGDSALYLCASSFGEGQPQHFGDGTRLSIL.

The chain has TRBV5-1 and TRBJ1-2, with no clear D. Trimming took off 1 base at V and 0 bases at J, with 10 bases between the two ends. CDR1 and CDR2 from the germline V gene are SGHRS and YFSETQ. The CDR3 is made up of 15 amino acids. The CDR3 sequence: CASSLSARSNYGYTF. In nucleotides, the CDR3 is TGCGCCAGCAGCTTGTCAGCAAGATCTAACTATGGCTACACCTTC.

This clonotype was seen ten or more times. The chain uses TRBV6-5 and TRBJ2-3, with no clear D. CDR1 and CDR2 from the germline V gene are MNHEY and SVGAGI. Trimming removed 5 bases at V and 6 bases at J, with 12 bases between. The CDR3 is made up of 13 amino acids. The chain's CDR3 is CASSIRARDTQYF. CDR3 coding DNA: TGTGCCAGCAGTATCCGGGCGAGGGATACGCAGTATTTT.

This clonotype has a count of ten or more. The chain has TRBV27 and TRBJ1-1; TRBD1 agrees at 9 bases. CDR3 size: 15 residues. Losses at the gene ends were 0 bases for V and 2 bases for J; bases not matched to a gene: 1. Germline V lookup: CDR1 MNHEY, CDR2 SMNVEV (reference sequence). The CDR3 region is CASSLSDRGNTEAFF. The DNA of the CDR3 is TGTGCCAGCAGTTTATCGGACAGGGGAAACACTGAAGCTTTCTTT.

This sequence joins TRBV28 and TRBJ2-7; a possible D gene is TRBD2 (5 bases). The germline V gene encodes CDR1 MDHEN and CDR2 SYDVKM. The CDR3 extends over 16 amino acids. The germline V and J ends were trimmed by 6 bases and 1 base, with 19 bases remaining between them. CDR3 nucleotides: TGTGCCAGCAGCTCTGATGGAGGCCCGGGTTCCTACGAGCAGTACTTC. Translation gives CASSSDGGPGSYEQYF.

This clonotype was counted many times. The CDR3 spells CASSLQGMETQYF. The CDR3 coding sequence is TGTGCCAGCAGCTTACAGGGCATGGAGACCCAGTACTTC. The rearrangement joins TRBV11-2 to TRBJ2-5; maybe TRBD1 (5 bases). CDR3 length: 13 residues. Trimming stripped 2 bases from V and 5 bases from J, with 9 bases between. Germline V CDR1 and CDR2: SGHAT, FQNNGV. The variable domain in full, completed from reference TRBV11-2 and TRBJ2-5, reads EAGVAQSPRYKIIEKRQSVAFWCNPISGHATLYWYQQILGQGPKLLIQFQNNGVVDDSQLPKDRFSAERLKGVDSTLKIQPAKLEDSAVYLCASSLQGMETQYFGPGTRLLVL.

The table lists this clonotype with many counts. CDR3 protein: CASSKNPPGGATDTQYF. DNA of the CDR3: TGTGCCAGCAGCAAAAACCCCCCGGGAGGAGCCACAGATACGCAGTATTTT. The chain employs TRBV21-1 and TRBJ2-3; the table's D call, TRBD1, has no DNA check behind it. TRBV21-1 is a pseudogene. CDR3 length: 17 residues.

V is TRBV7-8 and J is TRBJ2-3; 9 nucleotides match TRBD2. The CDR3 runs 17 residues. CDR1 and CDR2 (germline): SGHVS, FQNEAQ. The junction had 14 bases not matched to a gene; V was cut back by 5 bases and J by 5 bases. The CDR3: CASSPRLLAGTIDTQYF. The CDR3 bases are TGTGCCAGCAGCCCACGGCTGCTAGCGGGGACAATAGATACGCAGTATTTT.

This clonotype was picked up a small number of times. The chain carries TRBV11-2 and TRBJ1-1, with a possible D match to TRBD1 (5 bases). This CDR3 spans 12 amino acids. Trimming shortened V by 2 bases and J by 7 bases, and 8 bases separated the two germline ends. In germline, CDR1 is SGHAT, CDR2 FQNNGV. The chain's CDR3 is CASSLQGYEAFF. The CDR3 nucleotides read TGTGCCAGCAGCTTACAGGGTTATGAAGCTTTCTTT.

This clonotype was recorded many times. The CDR3 nucleotides are TGCAGCGTTGAAGAGTTGTTAGCACGGGGCTCTGAAGCTTTCTTT. Its protein is CSVEELLARGSEAFF. The chain joins TRBV29-1 to TRBJ1-1; tentatively, D is TRBD1 (5 bases). The CDR3 covers 15 residues. Looked up from germline, CDR1 is SQVTM and CDR2 is ANQGSEA. V lost 0 bases and J 6 bases, leaving 17 bases between the germline ends.

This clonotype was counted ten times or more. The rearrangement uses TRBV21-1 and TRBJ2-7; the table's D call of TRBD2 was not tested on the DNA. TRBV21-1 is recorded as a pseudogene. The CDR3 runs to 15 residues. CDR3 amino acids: CASPSERRGSYEQYF. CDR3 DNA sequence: TGTGCCAGCCCCTCTGAGCGGCGGGGCTCCTACGAGCAGTACTTC.

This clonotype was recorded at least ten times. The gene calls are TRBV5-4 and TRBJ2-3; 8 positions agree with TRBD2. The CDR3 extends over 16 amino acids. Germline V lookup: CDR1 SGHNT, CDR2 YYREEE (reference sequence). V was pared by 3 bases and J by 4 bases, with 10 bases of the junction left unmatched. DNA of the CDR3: TGTGCCAGCAGCTCCCGACGGGGGGGCGGCTCAGATACGCAGTATTTT. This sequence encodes CASSSRRGGGSDTQYF.

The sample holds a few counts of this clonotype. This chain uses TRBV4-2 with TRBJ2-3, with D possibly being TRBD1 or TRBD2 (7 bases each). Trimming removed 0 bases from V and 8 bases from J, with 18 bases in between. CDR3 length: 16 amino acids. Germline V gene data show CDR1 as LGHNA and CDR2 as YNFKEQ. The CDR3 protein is CASSQDTQGGLGTQYF. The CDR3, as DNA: TGTGCCAGCAGCCAAGATACCCAGGGGGGGCTGGGTACGCAGTATTTT.

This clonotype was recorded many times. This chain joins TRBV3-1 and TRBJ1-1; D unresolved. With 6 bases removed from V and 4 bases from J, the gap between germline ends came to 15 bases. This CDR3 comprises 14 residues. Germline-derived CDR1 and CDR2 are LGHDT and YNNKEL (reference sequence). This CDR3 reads CASRVGNLLTEAFF. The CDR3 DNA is TGTGCCAGCAGAGTAGGAAACCTCCTCACTGAAGCTTTCTTT.

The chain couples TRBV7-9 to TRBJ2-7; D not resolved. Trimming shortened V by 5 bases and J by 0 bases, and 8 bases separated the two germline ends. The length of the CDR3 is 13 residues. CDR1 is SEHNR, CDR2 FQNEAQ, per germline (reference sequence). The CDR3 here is CASSPQSSYEQYF. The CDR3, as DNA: TGTGCCAGCAGCCCGCAGAGCTCCTACGAGCAGTACTTC.

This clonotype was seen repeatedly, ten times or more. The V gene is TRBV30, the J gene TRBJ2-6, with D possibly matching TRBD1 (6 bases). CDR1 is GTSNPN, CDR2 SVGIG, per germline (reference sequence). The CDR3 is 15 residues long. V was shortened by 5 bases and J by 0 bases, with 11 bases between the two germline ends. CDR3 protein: CAWETGSSGANVLTF. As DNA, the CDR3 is TGTGCCTGGGAGACAGGCAGCTCTGGGGCCAACGTCCTGACTTTC.

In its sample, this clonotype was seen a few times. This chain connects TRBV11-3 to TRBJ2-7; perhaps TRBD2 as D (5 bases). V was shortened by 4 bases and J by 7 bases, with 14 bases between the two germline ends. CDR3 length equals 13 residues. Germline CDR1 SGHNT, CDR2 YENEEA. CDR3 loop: CASSSSTTGEQYF. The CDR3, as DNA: TGTGCCAGCAGCTCATCGACCACGGGGGAGCAGTACTTC.

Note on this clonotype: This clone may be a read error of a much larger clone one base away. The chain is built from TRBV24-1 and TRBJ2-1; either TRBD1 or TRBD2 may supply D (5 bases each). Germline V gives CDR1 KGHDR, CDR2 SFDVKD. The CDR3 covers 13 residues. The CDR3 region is CATSDGARDERFF. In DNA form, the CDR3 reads TGTGCCACCAGTGACGGGGCCCGGGATGAGCGGTTCTTC.

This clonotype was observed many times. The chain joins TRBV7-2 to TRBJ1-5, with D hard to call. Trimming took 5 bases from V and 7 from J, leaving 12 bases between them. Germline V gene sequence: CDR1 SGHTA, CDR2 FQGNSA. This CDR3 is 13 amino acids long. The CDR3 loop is CASSLHTDQPQHF. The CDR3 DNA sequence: TGTGCCAGCAGCCTCCATACAGACCAGCCCCAGCATTTT.